Below are 15 T cell receptor beta chains sequenced from a single sample in a study of blood T cell repertoires in COVID-19. Produced via immunoSEQ multiplex PCR; TCRdb's table is partial and in-frame only. The sample yields about 140,000 clones, over 60% seen once. Sample: peripheral blood. These receptor sequences come from a woman in her forties or fifties with active or convalescent COVID-19.

V usage is TRBV6-5 and J usage is TRBJ1-1; D gene ambiguous. The CDR3 contains 15 residues. V shed 0 bases and J shed 5 bases, with 13 bases lying between them. The V gene's germline CDR1 is MNHEY and CDR2 SVGAGI. In DNA, the CDR3 is TGTGCCAGCAGTTACTCTGCGGGGAGGGAGACTGAAGCTTTCTTT. Protein product: CASSYSAGRETEAFF.

This chain uses TRBV5-1 with TRBJ2-5; 7 bases fit TRBD1. Per germline, CDR1 SGHRS and CDR2 YFSETQ. This CDR3 is 13 amino acids long. With 5 bases clipped from V and 3 bases from J, the junction kept 4 bases outside the gene matches. The CDR3: CASRTTGEETQYF. As DNA, the CDR3 is TGCGCCAGCAGAACCACAGGGGAAGAGACCCAGTACTTC.

The chain recombines TRBV9 with TRBJ1-6; D is unresolved. The CDR3 has 16 amino acids. The V end lost 0 bases, the J end lost 7 bases, and 14 bases lay between the germline ends. Germline V gene sequence: CDR1 SGDLS, CDR2 YYNGEE. CDR3: CASSVDRGSTNSPLHF. The DNA for the CDR3 is TGTGCCAGCAGCGTAGATCGCGGGAGTACAAATTCACCCCTCCACTTT. Based on the CDR3 plus reference TRBV9 and TRBJ1-6, the full variable domain is DSGVTQTPKHLITATGQRVTLRCSPRSGDLSVYWYQQSLDQGLQFLIQYYNGEERAKGNILERFSAQQFPDLHSELNLSSLELGDSALYFCASSVDRGSTNSPLHFGNGTRLTVT.

The chain has TRBV6-5 and TRBJ2-1; TRBD1 aligns across 7 bases. There are 16 residues in the CDR3. With 2 bases clipped from V and 1 base from J, the junction kept 5 bases outside the gene matches. CDR1 and CDR2 from the germline V gene are MNHEY and SVGAGI. DNA of the CDR3: TGTGCCAGCAGTTACACCCTGGGACAGTCCTACAATGAGCAGTTCTTC. Translation gives CASSYTLGQSYNEQFF.

The chain combines TRBV30 with TRBJ1-3; possible D gene TRBD1, 5 bases. Germline lookup yields CDR1 GTSNPN and CDR2 SVGIG (reference sequence). The CDR3 contains 13 residues. V was trimmed by 4 bases and J by 3 bases, leaving 10 bases between them. CDR3 region: CAWKGVDGNTIYF. The CDR3 nucleotides are TGTGCCTGGAAAGGGGTTGATGGAAACACCATATATTTT. Full variable domain (rest looked up from reference TRBV30 and TRBJ1-3): SQTIHQWPATLVQPVGSPLSLECTVEGTSNPNLYWYRQAAGRGLQLLFYSVGIGQISSEVPQNLSASRPQDRQFILSSKKLLLSDSGFYLCAWKGVDGNTIYFGEGSWLTVV.

This clone was seen only a few times. This rearrangement joins TRBV28 to TRBJ2-7, with 9 bases lining up with TRBD1. The CDR3 covers 15 residues. Germline loops: CDR1 MDHEN, CDR2 SYDVKM. V shed 5 bases and J 4 bases; nucleotides not matched to a gene: 9. The CDR3 spells CASSRNDRGTYEQYF. CDR3 coding DNA: TGTGCCAGCAGTCGCAATGACAGGGGGACGTACGAGCAGTACTTC.

The chain joins TRBV27 to TRBJ2-1; possibly TRBD2 for D (6 bases). The length of the CDR3 is 13 residues. Germline-derived CDR1 and CDR2 are MNHEY and SMNVEV (reference sequence). V was cut by 7 bases and J by 5 bases, with 12 bases left in between. CDR3: CASTSWGDNEQFF. The CDR3 nucleotides read TGTGCCAGCACCTCTTGGGGGGACAATGAGCAGTTCTTC.

Concerning this clone: Other DNA sequences from this sample encode an identical CDR3 as well. The chain employs TRBV18 and TRBJ2-5, with D unclear. With 3 bases removed from V and 1 base from J, the gap between germline ends came to 6 bases. The CDR3 spans 13 residues. The germline V gene encodes CDR1 KGHSH and CDR2 LQKENI. The CDR3 here is CASSPGLQETQYF. The CDR3 DNA reads TGTGCCAGCTCACCGGGCCTCCAAGAGACCCAGTACTTC.

This clone was seen more than once but under ten times. V is TRBV10-3 and J is TRBJ2-2; D is unresolved. Deletions cut 10 bases from V and 8 bases from J, with 11 bases between. Germline V gene lookup returns CDR1 ENHRY and CDR2 SYGVKD. The CDR3 is made up of 11 amino acids. Here the CDR3 reads CANKGEGELFF. The CDR3 nucleotides are TGTGCCAATAAAGGAGAGGGGGAGCTGTTTTTT.

The gene calls are TRBV6-5 and TRBJ2-2, with D perhaps TRBD2 (6 bases). The germline CDR1 and CDR2 sequences are MNHEY and SVGAGI. Trimming stripped 1 base from V and 5 bases from J, with 8 bases between. The CDR3 length is 14 residues. The CDR3 spells CASSYYGGTGELFF. The CDR3 nucleotides are TGTGCCAGCAGTTACTATGGGGGGACCGGGGAGCTGTTTTTT.

The rearrangement links TRBV7-8 to TRBJ1-6; D ambiguous. The CDR3 is made up of 13 amino acids. Germline lookup yields CDR1 SGHVS and CDR2 FQNEAQ. V was shortened by 3 bases and J by 8 bases, with 8 bases between the two germline ends. The CDR3 nucleotides read TGTGCCAGCAGCTTTGATGTAGATTCACCCCTCCACTTT. Protein: CASSFDVDSPLHF.

The chain combines TRBV5-1 with TRBJ1-4; TRBD1 matches at 8 bases. The CDR3 covers 16 residues. The germline CDR1 and CDR2 sequences are SGHRS and YFSETQ. V lost 4 bases, J lost 8 bases, and 13 bases stayed unmatched. The CDR3 DNA reads TGCGCCAGCAGCACCGGACAGGGCGGGAGATGGGAAAAACTGTTTTTT. This sequence encodes CASSTGQGGRWEKLFF.

The chain is built from TRBV5-1 and TRBJ2-2; 8 positions agree with TRBD2. Germline V gene data show CDR1 as SGHRS and CDR2 as YFSETQ. The ends lost 0 bases at V and 0 bases at J; junction bases unmatched: 7. This CDR3 contains 18 residues. CDR3 in DNA: TGCGCCAGCAGCTTGGGCGGGAGGCTTACATCGAACACCGGGGAGCTGTTTTTT. Encoded protein: CASSLGGRLTSNTGELFF.

The genes are TRBV4-3 and TRBJ2-1; possible D gene TRBD2, 6 bases. Germline lookup yields CDR1 LGHNA and CDR2 YSLEER. This CDR3 comprises 15 residues. V lost 0 bases and J 4 bases, leaving 10 bases between the germline ends. The CDR3 loop reads CASSQDVGRYNEQFF. The CDR3 nucleotides are TGCGCCAGCAGCCAAGATGTGGGGAGGTACAATGAGCAGTTCTTC.

In this sample, this clone turned up a few times. The rearrangement uses TRBV27 and TRBJ1-1; no clear D. Germline V gene lookup returns CDR1 MNHEY and CDR2 SMNVEV (reference sequence). The CDR3 length is 15 residues. Trimming removed 5 bases from V and 4 bases from J, with 17 bases in between. The CDR3 coding sequence is TGTGCCAGCAGTGACTCGACCGACGCGAGCACTGAAGCTTTCTTT. It specifies CASSDSTDASTEAFF.